This T cell receptor (beta chain) appears in the sequencing data of a study of metastatic and nonmetastatic thyroid tumors. The overall study: Comparative analysis of repertoires was undertaken across blood and tumor or nodule tissue obtained from malignant and benign thyroid patients.

Patients underwent thyroid surgery, and none had received any treatment before it. General study results and limits: Across blood and tumor, TCR beta diversity in malignant thyroid tumors was reportedly significantly higher than in benign nodules.

In the study's own analysis: Across clinicopathological groups, CDR3 differences served as the basis for building a distant-metastasis classifier for papillary thyroid cancer. TCRdb re-clonotyped the PCR reads via MiXCR. These V and J calls rely on TCRdb rather than the paper's analysis. The table includes under 15,000 clones, around a fifth detected once. Germline CDR1 reads MNHNS; CDR2 reads SASEGT. This CDR3 region has 17 residues. Unmatched junction bases numbered 3, after V lost 6 bases and J lost 2 bases. This clone appeared a few times. The target antigen is unknown. This TCR was recovered from a female donor with papillary thyroid cancer or a benign thyroid nodule (not recorded which). Some clones in this sample may be carry-over from other donors' samples. The sequenced sample was adjacent normal tissue. The chain combines TRBV6-1 with TRBJ2-6; 14 bases line up with TRBD2. This CDR3 reads CASRAGLAGAGANVLTF. CDR3 DNA: TGTGCCAGCAGAGCGGGACTAGCGGGGGCTGGGGCCAACGTCCTGACTTTC.